The text below deals with one T cell receptor beta chain. This record comes from a study of blood T cell repertoires in COVID-19. The overall study: From the United States, Italy and Spain came samples of acute and convalescent COVID-19. In each case, the material was cDNA or gDNA derived from T cells, B-cell-depleted T cells, or PBMCs.

Method: immunoSEQ multiplex PCR; TCRdb's copy keeps in-frame clones and lacks some. The sample lists 140,000 to 150,000 clones, about 90% seen once, with roughly 6.6% in the top ten. Germline CDR1 reads MDHEN; CDR2 reads SYDVKM. V was clipped by 5 bases and J by 1 base, with 8 bases between them. This CDR3 spans 13 amino acids. This TCR derives from an elderly man with acute or convalescent COVID-19. The specimen was peripheral blood. The chain has TRBV28 and TRBJ1-2; D is uncertain. In nucleotides, the CDR3 is TGTGCCAGCAGTATAACAGTTAACTATGGCTACACCTTC. This gives the protein CASSITVNYGYTF.